This T cell receptor beta chain was captured by sequencing in a study of blood T cells in healthy people across ages. The CDR3 extends over 14 amino acids. V lost 1 base and J 6 bases, leaving 10 bases between the germline ends. Germline values: CDR1 MNHNS, CDR2 SASEGT. Worth noting for this clonotype: Its specificity is unknown.

Study-wide findings and caveats: The study could not conclusively compare naive and antigen-experienced cells, given its unsorted PBMCs. Age brought a roughly linear fall in TCR beta diversity measured per million T cells.

Alongside a J-beta primer mix, a sample-barcoded 5' primer served in a second PCR lasting about 7 to 12 cycles. Template switching added a 12-random-nucleotide identifier to every cDNA molecule. Each sample provided no less than 3 million CDR3-containing paired-end reads. TCRdb called the 5' RACE reads again in MiXCR, with one record for every CDR3 protein. The sample comprises hundreds of thousands of distinct CDR3 sequences, approximately 50% of which are singletons, and around 37% rests with the top ten. The chain employs TRBV6-1 and TRBJ1-5; possible D gene TRBD1, 6 bases. This receptor was obtained from a man aged 55 to 70 in good health. The sample consisted of blood. The CDR3 loop is CASSEGGAGQPQHF. The CDR3 region has the DNA TGTGCCAGCAGTGAAGGGGGGGCAGGTCAGCCCCAGCATTTT.